This entry lists 18 T cell receptor beta chains sequenced from one sample in a study of blood T cell repertoires in COVID-19. Repertoires were generated with immunoSEQ multiplex PCR, while TCRdb's copy carries only in-frame clones and drops some. Of approximately 130,000 clones listed, just under 85% are singletons. The sequenced material came from peripheral blood. These receptors all come from a human donor in a cohort sampled during active COVID-19.

The chain recombines TRBV11-2 with TRBJ2-5, with 7 bases identical to TRBD2. Trimming at V came to 4 bases and at J to 5 bases, leaving 16 bases not matched to a gene. Germline assignment: CDR1 SGHAT and CDR2 FQNNGV. The CDR3 runs to 17 residues. The CDR3, as DNA: TGTGCCAGCAGCTCCTTTTCGTCAGCGGGGTTAGGGGAGACCCAGTACTTC. Amino acids: CASSSFSSAGLGETQYF. The full variable domain, in which reference TRBV11-2 and TRBJ2-5 provide the parts outside the CDR3, is EAGVAQSPRYKIIEKRQSVAFWCNPISGHATLYWYQQILGQGPKLLIQFQNNGVVDDSQLPKDRFSAERLKGVDSTLKIQPAKLEDSAVYLCASSSFSSAGLGETQYFGPGTRLLVL.

This clone was observed a few times. The chain combines TRBV7-9 with TRBJ2-7, with 8 bases aligning to TRBD2. The germline V gene has CDR1 SEHNR and CDR2 FQNEAQ (reference sequence). V was pared by 2 bases and J by 7 bases, with 13 bases of the junction left unmatched. The CDR3 runs 16 residues. The CDR3 is CASSLSSGGNLREQYF. In DNA form, the CDR3 reads TGTGCCAGCAGCTTATCCAGCGGGGGAAATCTTCGAGAGCAGTACTTC.

V gene TRBV5-1 combines with J gene TRBJ2-3, with a tentative D call TRBD2 (5 bases). CDR1 and CDR2 (germline): SGHRS, YFSETQ. The CDR3 consists of 16 residues. The ends were cut back, 4 bases at V and 6 bases at J, with 21 bases in the middle. CDR3 loop: CASSTSVRAGGDTQYF. The CDR3 DNA follows: TGCGCCAGCAGCACATCTGTCCGGGCGGGTGGGGATACGCAGTATTTT.

J is TRBJ2-2 and V is TRBV3-1 (or the pseudogene TRBV3-2); the D gene is possibly TRBD1 (6 bases). This CDR3 comprises 13 residues. Trimming took off 1 base at V and 8 bases at J, with 8 bases between the two ends. CDR1 and CDR2 (germline): LGHDT, YNNKEL (reference sequence). This chain's CDR3 is CASSQGTVGELFF. CDR3 DNA sequence: TGTGCCAGCAGCCAAGGGACAGTAGGGGAGCTGTTTTTT.

V usage is TRBV3-1 (or the pseudogene TRBV3-2) and J usage is TRBJ2-3, with 9 bases matching TRBD2. Trimming cost V 1 base and J 5 bases; bases outside gene matches: 7. Germline CDR1 LGHDT, CDR2 YNNKEL (reference sequence). This CDR3 comprises 16 residues. The CDR3 sequence: CASSQVSGGRKDTQYF. CDR3 coding DNA: TGTGCCAGCAGCCAAGTCAGCGGGGGGCGAAAAGATACGCAGTATTTT.

V gene TRBV5-1 combines with J gene TRBJ1-2; TRBD1 matches 7 bases. Unmatched junction bases numbered 11, after V lost 4 bases and J lost 8 bases. The germline gives CDR1 SGHRS, CDR2 YFSETQ. The CDR3 has 14 residues. CDR3 sequence reads: CASSPNRQGDGYTF. CDR3 DNA: TGCGCCAGCAGCCCCAATAGACAGGGCGACGGCTACACCTTC.

This clone was seen just once. One end of the junction fails to match germline, which may point to a read error. The rearrangement joins TRBV12-3 or TRBV12-4 to TRBJ1-1; D is unclear. This CDR3 spans 13 amino acids. DNA for the CDR3: TGTGCCGGCAGTTTACGGGTGAACACTGAAGCTTTCTTT. Amino acids: CAGSLRVNTEAFF.

The chain couples TRBV3-1 (or the pseudogene TRBV3-2) to TRBJ1-6; no definite D call. The germline V gene encodes CDR1 LGHDT and CDR2 YNNKEL (reference sequence). Trimming shortened V by 0 bases and J by 0 bases, and 12 bases separated the two germline ends. CDR3 size: 18 residues. CDR3 sequence (DNA): TGTGCCAGCAGCCAAGACTCGGGGAGTTCCTCCTATAATTCACCCCTCCACTTT. It codes for CASSQDSGSSSYNSPLHF.

The V gene is TRBV6-5, the J gene TRBJ2-1, with D possibly matching TRBD2 (7 bases). Germline V gene data show CDR1 as MNHEY and CDR2 as SVGAGI. The CDR3 totals 16 residues. The V and J ends lost 3 bases and 3 bases respectively, with 15 bases between them. As DNA, the CDR3 is TGTGCCAGCAGTTATTCTGGGAGGGGGGGCTACAATGAGCAGTTCTTC. Translating it yields CASSYSGRGGYNEQFF.

This clone showed up just once. The chain uses TRBV19 and TRBJ1-5; TRBD1 aligns across 12 bases. The CDR3 has 15 residues. The trim removed 10 bases at V and 9 bases at J, leaving 13 bases unmatched. Germline loops: CDR1 LNHDA, CDR2 SQIVND (reference sequence). In nucleotides, the CDR3 is TGTGCCACAGCCGGGACAGGGGGCGCCACGAGGCCCCAGCATTTT. This gives the protein CATAGTGGATRPQHF.

The chain has TRBV30 and TRBJ2-7; 12 bases line up with TRBD1. This CDR3 is 14 amino acids long. Germline V gives CDR1 GTSNPN, CDR2 SVGIG (reference sequence). After removal of 2 bases from V and 4 bases from J, the junction contained 3 bases not matched to a gene. CDR3 DNA: TGTGCCTGGAGTTCGGGACAGGGGGCTTACGAGCAGTACTTC. Translation: CAWSSGQGAYEQYF.

This clone came up once. The V gene is TRBV6-5, the J gene TRBJ1-6, with 7 positions matching TRBD1. This CDR3 has 15 amino acids. The ends lost 7 bases at V and 4 bases at J; junction bases unmatched: 7. CDR1 is MNHEY, CDR2 SVGAGI, per germline. The CDR3 sequence: CASTKTGYYNSPLHF. The CDR3 region has the DNA TGTGCCAGCACCAAGACAGGGTATTATAATTCACCCCTCCACTTT.

The genes are TRBV19 and TRBJ1-1; TRBD1 is a possible D gene (6 bases). From germline, CDR1 is LNHDA and CDR2 SQIVND (reference sequence). Deletions cut 6 bases from V and 0 bases from J, with 11 bases between. The CDR3 extends over 14 amino acids. The CDR3 reads CASSPGQLNTEAFF. For the CDR3, the DNA is TGTGCCAGTAGCCCCGGACAGTTGAACACTGAAGCTTTCTTT.

The chain combines TRBV18 with TRBJ2-7, with D tentatively TRBD1 (6 bases). Trimming took 5 bases from V and 7 from J, leaving 24 bases between them. CDR1 and CDR2 from the germline V gene are KGHSH and LQKENI. The CDR3 runs to 16 residues. The CDR3 sequence is CASSSGRGQTQGEQYF. CDR3 nucleotide sequence: TGTGCCAGCTCATCTGGCCGTGGCCAGACGCAGGGGGAGCAGTACTTC.

The chain links TRBV5-4 to TRBJ2-1; TRBD2 matches 13 bases. This CDR3 comprises 13 residues. V lost 7 bases to trimming and J lost 6 bases; unmatched junction nucleotides: 1. Germline V gene data show CDR1 as SGHNT and CDR2 as YYREEE (reference sequence). The chain's CDR3 is CASGLAGVNEQFF. CDR3 coding DNA: TGTGCCAGCGGACTAGCGGGGGTCAATGAGCAGTTCTTC.

CDR3 region: CASGDRDRNYEQYF. CDR3 DNA sequence: TGTGCTAGTGGCGATCGGGACAGGAACTACGAGCAGTACTTC. The chain carries TRBV12-5 and TRBJ2-7, with TRBD1 identical over 8 bases. Trimming at V came to 6 bases and at J to 3 bases, leaving 7 bases not matched to a gene. Per the germline V gene, CDR1 is LGHNT and CDR2 is FRNRAP. The CDR3 contains 14 residues.

This clone came up a few times. This chain links TRBV10-3 with TRBJ1-1; the D is unclear. The CDR3 runs 13 residues. CDR1 and CDR2 from the germline V gene are ENHRY and SYGVKD. Trimming shortened V by 11 bases and J by 0 bases, and 13 bases separated the two germline ends. CDR3 in amino acids: CAVKRSVNTEAFF. The CDR3 DNA sequence: TGTGCCGTCAAAAGATCAGTGAACACTGAAGCTTTCTTT.

The chain uses TRBV7-9 and TRBJ1-3; D uncertain. The germline V gene encodes CDR1 SEHNR and CDR2 FQNEAQ (reference sequence). The CDR3 extends over 14 amino acids. V was shortened by 2 bases and J by 0 bases, with 5 bases between the two germline ends. CDR3 loop: CASSLSFSGNTIYF. The CDR3 bases are TGTGCCAGCAGCTTATCCTTCTCTGGAAACACCATATATTTT. The variable domain in full, with the rest retrieved from reference TRBV7-9 and TRBJ1-3, is DTGVSQNPRHKITKRGQNVTFRCDPISEHNRLYWYRQTLGQGPEFLTYFQNEAQLEKSRLLSDRFSAERPKGSFSTLEIQRTEQGDSAMYLCASSLSFSGNTIYFGEGSWLTVV.